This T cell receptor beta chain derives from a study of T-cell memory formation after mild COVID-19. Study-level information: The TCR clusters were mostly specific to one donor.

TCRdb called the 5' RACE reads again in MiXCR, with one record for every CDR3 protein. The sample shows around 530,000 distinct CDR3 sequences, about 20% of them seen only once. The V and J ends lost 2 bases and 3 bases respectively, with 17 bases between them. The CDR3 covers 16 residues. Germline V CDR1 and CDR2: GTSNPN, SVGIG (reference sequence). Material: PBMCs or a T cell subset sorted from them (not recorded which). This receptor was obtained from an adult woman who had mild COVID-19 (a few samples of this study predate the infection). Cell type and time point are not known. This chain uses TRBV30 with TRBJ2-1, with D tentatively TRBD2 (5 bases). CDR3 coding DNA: TGTGCCTGGAGTCTGACCGGTCTAGCCGACTACAATGAGCAGTTCTTC. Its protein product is CAWSLTGLADYNEQFF.